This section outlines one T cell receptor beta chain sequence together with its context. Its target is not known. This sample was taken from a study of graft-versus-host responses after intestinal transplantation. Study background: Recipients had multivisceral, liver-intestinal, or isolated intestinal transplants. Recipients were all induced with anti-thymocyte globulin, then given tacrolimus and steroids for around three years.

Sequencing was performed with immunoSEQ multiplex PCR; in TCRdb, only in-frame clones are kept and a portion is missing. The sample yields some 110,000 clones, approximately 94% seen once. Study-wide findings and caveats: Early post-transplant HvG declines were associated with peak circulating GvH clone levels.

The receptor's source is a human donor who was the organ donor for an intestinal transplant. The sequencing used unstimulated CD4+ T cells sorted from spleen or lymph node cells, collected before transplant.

The CDR3 DNA reads as TGTGCCAGCAGCTTAGAAGTGGTTGCGAGAGATACGCAGTATTTT. Its protein product is CASSLEVVARDTQYF. The chain couples TRBV7-9 to TRBJ2-3; D remains unclear. From germline, CDR1 is SEHNR and CDR2 FQNEAQ (reference sequence). V lost 1 base, J lost 5 bases, and 13 bases lay in between. The length of the CDR3 is 15 residues. Using reference TRBV7-9 and TRBJ2-3 for the parts outside the CDR3, the full variable domain is DTGVSQNPRHKITKRGQNVTFRCDPISEHNRLYWYRQTLGQGPEFLTYFQNEAQLEKSRLLSDRFSAERPKGSFSTLEIQRTEQGDSAMYLCASSLEVVARDTQYFGPGTRLTVL.